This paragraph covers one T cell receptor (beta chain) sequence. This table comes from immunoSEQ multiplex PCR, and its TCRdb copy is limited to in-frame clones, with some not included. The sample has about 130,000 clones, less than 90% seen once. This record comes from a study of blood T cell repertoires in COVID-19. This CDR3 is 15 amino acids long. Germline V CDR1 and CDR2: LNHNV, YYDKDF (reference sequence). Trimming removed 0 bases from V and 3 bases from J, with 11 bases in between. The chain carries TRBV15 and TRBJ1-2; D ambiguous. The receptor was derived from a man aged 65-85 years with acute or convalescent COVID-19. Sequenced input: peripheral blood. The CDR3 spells CATSRDIYADYGYTF. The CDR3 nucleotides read TGTGCCACCAGCAGAGATATCTACGCCGACTATGGCTACACCTTC.